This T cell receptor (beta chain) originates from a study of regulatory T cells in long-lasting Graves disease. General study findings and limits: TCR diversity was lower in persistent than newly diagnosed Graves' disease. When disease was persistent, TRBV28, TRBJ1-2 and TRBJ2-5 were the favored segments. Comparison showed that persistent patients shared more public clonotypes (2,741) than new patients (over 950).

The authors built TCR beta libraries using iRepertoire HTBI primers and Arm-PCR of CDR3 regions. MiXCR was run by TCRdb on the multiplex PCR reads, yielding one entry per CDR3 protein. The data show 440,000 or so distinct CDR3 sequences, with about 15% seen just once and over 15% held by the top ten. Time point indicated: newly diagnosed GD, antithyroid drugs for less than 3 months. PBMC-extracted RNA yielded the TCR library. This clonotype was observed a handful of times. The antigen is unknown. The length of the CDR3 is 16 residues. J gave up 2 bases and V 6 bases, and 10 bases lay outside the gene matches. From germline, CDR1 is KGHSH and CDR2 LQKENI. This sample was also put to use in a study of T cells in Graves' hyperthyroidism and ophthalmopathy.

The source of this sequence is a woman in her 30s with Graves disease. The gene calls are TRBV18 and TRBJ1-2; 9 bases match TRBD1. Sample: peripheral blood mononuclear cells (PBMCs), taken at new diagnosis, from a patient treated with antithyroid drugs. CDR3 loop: CASSALGTGSNYGYTF. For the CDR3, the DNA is TGTGCCAGCTCGGCGCTGGGGACAGGGTCCAACTATGGCTACACCTTC.